A single sample is the source of the 28 T cell receptor beta chains below, sequenced in a study of lymphopenia after photon versus proton radiotherapy. Libraries were prepared by immunoSEQ multiplex PCR; TCRdb keeps only in-frame clonotypes and omits some of them. The data show 7,400 or so clones, 75% to 90% seen once. The sample was peripheral blood, taken from a patient treated with photon-based radiotherapy. The receptors shown here come from a woman between 65 and 79 years old with pancreatic cancer.

This chain uses TRBV10-3 with TRBJ1-2, with D perhaps matching TRBD1 (6 bases). Germline V gene sequence: CDR1 ENHRY, CDR2 SYGVKD. CDR3 length: 14 residues. Trimming shortened V by 3 bases and J by 6 bases, and 14 bases separated the two germline ends. This chain's CDR3 is CAISEVSRGNGYTF. The DNA of the CDR3 is TGTGCCATCAGTGAAGTGTCCAGGGGCAATGGCTACACCTTC.

This sequence joins TRBV5-1 and TRBJ2-5, with D possibly matching TRBD2 (6 bases). V dropped 0 bases and J dropped 2 bases, with 17 bases sitting between them. Germline values: CDR1 SGHRS, CDR2 YFSETQ. CDR3 length equals 17 residues. The CDR3 sequence: CASSLAPSGGTQETQYF. In DNA, the CDR3 is TGCGCCAGCAGCTTGGCCCCATCTGGGGGGACTCAAGAGACCCAGTACTTC.

This clone was seen a few times. V and J are TRBV2 and TRBJ1-2; 9 bases fit TRBD1. The V gene's germline CDR1 is SNHLY and CDR2 FYNNEI. The V gene end was trimmed by 6 bases and the J gene end by 0 bases; junction bases not matched to a gene: 5. The CDR3 extends over 15 amino acids. Here the CDR3 reads CASRGQGLSNYGYTF. In DNA form, the CDR3 reads TGTGCCAGCAGGGGACAGGGTCTTTCTAACTATGGCTACACCTTC.

CDR3 loop: CASTDYLDGTGELFF. The DNA for the CDR3 is TGTGCCAGCACCGATTATTTAGACGGCACCGGGGAGCTGTTTTTT. The chain links TRBV11-2 to TRBJ2-2; D unclear. Germline CDR1 reads SGHAT; CDR2 reads FQNNGV. CDR3 length: 15 amino acids. Trimming left V 7 bases short and J 4 bases short, with 16 bases between.

The V call is TRBV5-1, the J call TRBJ2-1; D unclear. The germline V and J ends were trimmed by 5 bases and 4 bases, with 10 bases remaining between them. CDR3 size: 13 residues. Germline V gives CDR1 SGHRS, CDR2 YFSETQ. The CDR3 loop reads CASSGQAYNEQFF. DNA for the CDR3: TGCGCCAGCAGTGGGCAGGCGTACAATGAGCAGTTCTTC. The variable domain in full, with the rest retrieved from reference TRBV5-1 and TRBJ2-1, is KAGVTQTPRYLIKTRGQQVTLSCSPISGHRSVSWYQQTPGQGLQFLFEYFSETQRNKGNFPGRFSGRQFSNSRSEMNVSTLELGDSALYLCASSGQAYNEQFFGPGTRLTVL.

The chain uses TRBV27 and TRBJ1-2; maybe TRBD1 (5 bases). Trimming shortened V by 7 bases and J by 7 bases, and 22 bases separated the two germline ends. There are 15 residues in the CDR3. Germline CDR1 MNHEY, CDR2 SMNVEV (reference sequence). CDR3 bases: TGTGCCAGCAAATCCGGGACCACCCCCTGGGGTGGCTACACCTTC. Residues: CASKSGTTPWGGYTF.

This clone was recorded only once. The chain couples TRBV19 to TRBJ1-5; possible D gene TRBD1, 6 bases. The ends were cut back, 4 bases at V and 3 bases at J, with 13 bases in the middle. CDR1 and CDR2 from the germline V gene are LNHDA and SQIVND (reference sequence). The CDR3 has 15 amino acids. The CDR3 DNA is TGTGCCAGTAGTAGCGGGCAGGGGATCAATCAGCCCCAGCATTTT. Translation: CASSSGQGINQPQHF.

With regard to this clone: The same CDR3 is also encoded by other DNA sequences in this sample. The J gene is TRBJ1-5, the V gene TRBV28, with D perhaps TRBD1 (5 bases). The V end lost 3 bases, the J end lost 0 bases, and 9 bases lay between the germline ends. The length of the CDR3 is 15 residues. The V gene's germline CDR1 is MDHEN and CDR2 SYDVKM. The CDR3 is CASSFSGDSNQPQHF. The DNA of the CDR3 is TGTGCCAGCAGTTTTTCGGGGGATAGCAATCAGCCCCAGCATTTT.

J is TRBJ2-3 and V is TRBV30; a weak D match, TRBD1 (6 bases). The CDR3 runs 14 residues. Germline lookup yields CDR1 GTSNPN and CDR2 SVGIG (reference sequence). V lost 0 bases to trimming and J lost 4 bases, with 11 bases between them. The CDR3 region has the DNA TGTGCCTGGAGTGTCCAGGGGAGCCCAGATACGCAGTATTTT. This translates into CAWSVQGSPDTQYF.

The V gene is TRBV21-1, the J gene TRBJ1-5; the D call in the table, TRBD1, was not verified against the DNA. TRBV21-1 is noted as a pseudogene. This CDR3 region has 19 residues. CDR3 amino acids: CASSNKGHPGQRWDQPQHF. The DNA of the CDR3 is TGTGCCAGCAGCAACAAAGGCCATCCGGGACAGCGTTGGGATCAGCCCCAGCATTTT.

The chain couples TRBV28 to TRBJ1-2; the D is unclear. The CDR3 loop spans 14 amino acids. Germline V gene sequence: CDR1 MDHEN, CDR2 SYDVKM. Trimming removed 4 bases at V and 1 base at J, with 10 bases between. CDR3 region: CASSSMTGNYGYTF. CDR3 DNA sequence: TGTGCCAGCAGTTCCATGACTGGTAACTATGGCTACACCTTC.

The V and J genes are TRBV4-3 and TRBJ2-7; TRBD2 matches at 9 bases. Unmatched junction bases numbered 6, after V lost 3 bases and J lost 3 bases. From germline, CDR1 is LGHNA and CDR2 YSLEER. There are 15 residues in the CDR3. The CDR3 reads CASSHVASGNYEQYF. For the CDR3, the DNA is TGCGCCAGCAGCCATGTTGCTAGCGGGAACTACGAGCAGTACTTC.

The gene calls are TRBV5-1 and TRBJ1-3, with a tentative D call TRBD1 (5 bases). Germline assignment: CDR1 SGHRS and CDR2 YFSETQ. This CDR3 spans 16 amino acids. The V gene lost 4 bases and the J gene lost 2 bases, with 16 bases spanning the gap. This CDR3 reads CASSLGTGSPGNTIYF. Written as DNA, the CDR3 is TGCGCCAGCAGCCTTGGGACGGGGTCCCCTGGAAACACCATATATTTT.

V and J are TRBV27 and TRBJ1-4, with 10 bases identical to TRBD1. The V gene's germline CDR1 is MNHEY and CDR2 SMNVEV (reference sequence). The CDR3 is made up of 14 amino acids. V was clipped by 4 bases and J by 8 bases; unmatched bases: 4. The CDR3 loop reads CASSSRTGGEKLFF. As DNA, the CDR3 is TGTGCCAGCAGTTCCCGGACAGGGGGGGAAAAACTGTTTTTT.

The chain couples TRBV20-1 to TRBJ2-3; D remains ambiguous. CDR1 DFQATT and CDR2 SNEGSKA come from the germline V gene (reference sequence). Trimming stripped 7 bases from V and 3 bases from J, with 5 bases between. The CDR3 runs 10 residues. CDR3 region: CSVPTDTQYF. CDR3 bases: TGCAGTGTTCCGACAGATACGCAGTATTTT.

The chain uses TRBV11-2 and TRBJ2-7; D gene unclear. Germline CDR1 reads SGHAT; CDR2 reads FQNNGV. CDR3 length: 13 residues. Trimming left V 2 bases short and J 3 bases short, with 8 bases between. The CDR3 coding sequence is TGTGCCAGCAGCTTAAGAGTTTACTACGAGCAGTACTTC. This gives the protein CASSLRVYYEQYF.

The chain uses TRBV5-1 and TRBJ2-2, with unresolved D. CDR1 is SGHRS, CDR2 YFSETQ, per germline. Trimming removed 0 bases at V and 1 base at J, with 13 bases between. The CDR3 covers 17 residues. The CDR3 region has the DNA TGCGCCAGCAGCTTGGTTCTAGACGCCCAGAACACCGGGGAGCTGTTTTTT. It codes for CASSLVLDAQNTGELFF.

This clone was detected a few times. V is TRBV5-4 and J is TRBJ1-1, with D tentatively TRBD1 (6 bases). With 9 bases removed from V and 0 bases from J, the gap between germline ends came to 15 bases. The CDR3 runs to 14 residues. CDR1 SGHNT and CDR2 YYREEE come from the germline V gene (reference sequence). CDR3 in DNA: TGTGCCATGCAGGGAGGGGGGATGAACACTGAAGCTTTCTTT. It is translated as CAMQGGGMNTEAFF.

The rearrangement uses TRBV4-3 and TRBJ2-2, with a tentative D call TRBD2 (5 bases). Germline V CDR1 and CDR2: LGHNA, YSLEER. V was trimmed by 0 bases and J by 4 bases, leaving 12 bases between them. The CDR3 extends over 16 amino acids. CDR3 nucleotides: TGCGCCAGCAGCCAAGATCGGAGGTCGAGCACCGGGGAGCTGTTTTTT. Translated: CASSQDRRSSTGELFF.

This chain connects TRBV6-1 to TRBJ1-2, with a tentative D call TRBD1 (5 bases). CDR3 length equals 14 residues. The V end was cut by 3 bases, the J end by 4 bases, with 12 bases between. CDR1 is MNHNS, CDR2 SASEGT, per germline. The CDR3 is CASSEGGRVYGYTF. In nucleotides, the CDR3 is TGTGCCAGCAGTGAGGGTGGCAGGGTCTATGGCTACACCTTC.

This clone was found a few times. The genes are TRBV5-1 and TRBJ2-7; 12 bases align to TRBD2. This CDR3 has 15 amino acids. Looked up from germline, CDR1 is SGHRS and CDR2 is YFSETQ. With V trimmed by 5 bases and J by 4 bases, 7 bases remained unmatched. The CDR3 is CASRLSSGRGYEQYF. The CDR3 region has the DNA TGCGCCAGCAGGTTGTCTAGCGGGAGGGGATACGAGCAGTACTTC.

This chain uses TRBV2 with TRBJ2-7, with 15 bases aligning to TRBD2. This CDR3 region has 18 residues. V shed 0 bases and J 1 base; nucleotides not matched to a gene: 4. From germline, CDR1 is SNHLY and CDR2 FYNNEI. DNA for the CDR3: TGTGCCAGCAGTGAAGCTCAAGGGACTAGCGGGAGGTCCTACGAGCAGTACTTC. It translates to CASSEAQGTSGRSYEQYF.

This clone appeared once. The chain is built from TRBV30 and TRBJ2-7; perhaps TRBD2 as D (6 bases). CDR3 length: 15 amino acids. Trimming shortened V by 0 bases and J by 7 bases, and 19 bases separated the two germline ends. Germline CDR1 reads GTSNPN; CDR2 reads SVGIG (reference sequence). The CDR3 protein is CAWSVGASALSEQYF. The CDR3 bases are TGTGCCTGGAGTGTAGGAGCTAGCGCTCTCTCTGAGCAGTACTTC.

The chain combines TRBV10-3 with TRBJ2-1, with 8 bases aligning to TRBD2. Germline V CDR1 and CDR2: ENHRY, SYGVKD. The length of the CDR3 is 16 residues. The V gene end was trimmed by 3 bases and the J gene end by 0 bases; junction bases not matched to a gene: 4. In nucleotides, the CDR3 is TGTGCCATCAGTGACGGTAGCGGGAACTCCTACAATGAGCAGTTCTTC. Translated, it gives CAISDGSGNSYNEQFF.

This clone has just one count. The chain combines TRBV7-2 with TRBJ1-1; TRBD1 matches 7 bases. Trimming took 0 bases from V and 8 from J; bases not matched to a gene: 3. The CDR3 length is 13 residues. Germline CDR1 reads SGHTA; CDR2 reads FQGNSA. CDR3 loop: CASSLATDREAFF. In nucleotides, the CDR3 is TGTGCCAGCAGCTTAGCTACGGACAGGGAAGCTTTCTTT.

The chain recombines TRBV27 with TRBJ2-1; 7 bases agree with TRBD2. Germline V gene data show CDR1 as MNHEY and CDR2 as SMNVEV (reference sequence). This CDR3 contains 15 residues. With V trimmed by 1 base and J by 6 bases, 6 bases remained unmatched. CDR3 loop: CASSLFGGGLNEQFF. Here the CDR3 DNA reads TGTGCCAGCAGTTTATTCGGGGGAGGGCTCAATGAGCAGTTCTTC.

The chain recombines TRBV19 with TRBJ2-6; 12 nucleotides agree with TRBD1. Germline loops: CDR1 LNHDA, CDR2 SQIVND (reference sequence). J lost 1 base, V lost 10 bases, and 8 bases had no gene match. The CDR3 loop spans 17 amino acids. As DNA, the CDR3 is TGTGCCACCACCCGGGACAGGGGGCGATCTGGGGCCAACGTCCTGACTTTC. Encoded protein: CATTRDRGRSGANVLTF.

This chain joins TRBV2 and TRBJ2-1; 7 nucleotides align to TRBD2. The V and J ends lost 3 bases and 3 bases, in that order; junction bases with no gene match: 2. Looked up from germline, CDR1 is SNHLY and CDR2 is FYNNEI. CDR3 size: 14 residues. The CDR3 protein is CASSDGGGYNEQFF. As DNA, the CDR3 is TGTGCCAGCAGTGATGGGGGGGGCTACAATGAGCAGTTCTTC.